This TCR beta chain was retrieved from a study of cytomegalovirus exposure and HLA in healthy donors. Study-level points and caveats: Later analysis associated a missense DCLRE1C variant with TCR beta V- and J-gene trimming. A later analysis, which compared TCR beta chains of equal frequency, found the HLA-associated ones more clonally expanded.

Vbeta (60) and Jbeta (13) primers were used in the PCR. Only in-frame clones appear in the TCRdb table, and some are missing; sequencing was by immunoSEQ multiplex PCR. The repertoire holds about 210,000 clones, with 82% as singletons. CDR3 length equals 15 residues. Trimming at V came to 3 bases and at J to 6 bases, leaving 5 bases not matched to a gene. Germline CDR1 is SGHRS and CDR2 is YFSETQ. This clone was seen only once. Antigen specificity is unknown. This TCR derives from a middle-aged man in good health and CMV-seropositive. The chain combines TRBV5-1 with TRBJ2-1; 11 bases match TRBD2. The source material was PBMCs. This chain's CDR3 is CASSSGTSGVNEQFF. DNA of the CDR3: TGCGCCAGCAGCTCCGGGACTAGCGGAGTCAATGAGCAGTTCTTC.